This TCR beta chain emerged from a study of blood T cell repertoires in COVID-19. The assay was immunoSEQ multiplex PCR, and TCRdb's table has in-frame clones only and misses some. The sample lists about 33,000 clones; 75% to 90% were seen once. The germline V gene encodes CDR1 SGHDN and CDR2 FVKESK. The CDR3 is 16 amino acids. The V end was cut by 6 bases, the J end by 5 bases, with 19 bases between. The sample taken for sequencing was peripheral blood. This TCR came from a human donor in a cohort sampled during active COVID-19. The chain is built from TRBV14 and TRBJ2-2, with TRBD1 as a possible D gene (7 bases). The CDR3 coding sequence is TGTGCCAGCAGTCCCCTGACAGGGCGGGGAACCGGGGAGCTGTTTTTT. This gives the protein CASSPLTGRGTGELFF. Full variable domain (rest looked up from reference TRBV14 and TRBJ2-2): EAGVTQFPSHSVIEKGQTVTLRCDPISGHDNLYWYRRVMGKEIKFLLHFVKESKQDESGMPNNRFLAERTGGTYSTLKVQPAELEDSGVYFCASSPLTGRGTGELFFGEGSRLTVL.